This T cell receptor (beta chain) emerged from a study of a mutant IDH1 vaccine in newly diagnosed glioma. Using immunoSEQ multiplex PCR, the repertoire was profiled, and TCRdb retains in-frame clones only, with some absent. The sample carries some 56,000 clones, about nine tenths recorded once. The V segment lost 5 bases and the J segment 7 bases; nucleotides outside the gene matches: 5. Looked up from germline, CDR1 is LNHDA and CDR2 is SQIVND (reference sequence). This CDR3 is 13 amino acids long. The time point denotes: baseline, week 1 (first vaccination visit). Treatment indicated: pre-vaccination baseline after standard-of-care therapy.

V is TRBV19 and J is TRBJ2-4; 7 bases agree with TRBD1. This specimen consisted of PBMCs, obtained from a glioma patient treated with radiotherapy, temozolomide or both. This TCR derives from a man between 50 and 59 years old with glioma. CDR3 residues: CASSPTGWNIQYF. The CDR3 DNA reads as TGTGCCAGTAGTCCGACAGGGTGGAACATTCAGTACTTC.